These 17 T cell receptor beta chains came from one sample sequenced in a study of blood T cell repertoires in COVID-19. The protocol was immunoSEQ multiplex PCR, while the TCRdb copy is restricted to in-frame clones and leaves out a portion. The table includes approximately 200,000 clones, 75% to 90% detected once. Sequences were obtained from PBMCs or T cells enriched from blood (not recorded which). The receptors derive from a woman younger than 45 who had been exposed to COVID-19.

The rearrangement links TRBV5-1 to TRBJ1-2; D not certain. The CDR3 is 20 amino acids. The V gene lost 0 bases and the J gene lost 2 bases, with 26 bases spanning the gap. Germline V lookup: CDR1 SGHRS, CDR2 YFSETQ. The CDR3 sequence is CASSLGILDDVKRGNYGYTF. The CDR3 DNA sequence: TGCGCCAGCAGCTTGGGGATACTCGACGATGTAAAGAGAGGGAACTATGGCTACACCTTC. The full variable domain, with the rest looked up from reference TRBV5-1 and TRBJ1-2, is KAGVTQTPRYLIKTRGQQVTLSCSPISGHRSVSWYQQTPGQGLQFLFEYFSETQRNKGNFPGRFSGRQFSNSRSEMNVSTLELGDSALYLCASSLGILDDVKRGNYGYTFGSGTRLTVV.

The V gene is TRBV5-1, the J gene TRBJ2-2, with unresolved D. Germline-derived CDR1 and CDR2 are SGHRS and YFSETQ. Trimming removed 0 bases at V and 6 bases at J, with 15 bases between. This CDR3 region has 16 residues. The CDR3 loop is CASSLEVPSPPGELFF. The CDR3 nucleotides read TGCGCCAGCAGCTTGGAAGTACCCAGTCCCCCCGGGGAGCTGTTTTTT.

J is TRBJ1-3 and V is TRBV29-1, with 8 bases matching TRBD1. Per the germline V gene, CDR1 is SQVTM and CDR2 is ANQGSEA. This CDR3 spans 14 amino acids. Trimming cost V 8 bases and J 2 bases; bases outside gene matches: 8. This chain's CDR3 is CSIKQGGAGNTIYF. Written as DNA, the CDR3 is TGCAGCATCAAACAGGGGGGAGCTGGAAACACCATATATTTT.

J is TRBJ2-1 and V is TRBV11-3; D not resolved. The CDR3 spans 12 residues. CDR1 is SGHNT and CDR2 is YENEEA in the germline V gene. V was trimmed by 5 bases and J by 8 bases, leaving 10 bases between them. This CDR3 is CASSPGWDEQFF. The CDR3 coding sequence is TGTGCCAGCAGCCCGGGTTGGGATGAGCAGTTCTTC.

The chain combines TRBV19 with TRBJ1-1; weak D call: TRBD1 (5 bases). With 3 bases removed from V and 1 base from J, the gap between germline ends came to 12 bases. The CDR3 covers 15 residues. Germline assignment: CDR1 LNHDA and CDR2 SQIVND (reference sequence). The CDR3 nucleotides read TGTGCCAGTAGTATGCCACAGGCTCGGAACACTGAAGCTTTCTTT. It codes for CASSMPQARNTEAFF.

The V and J genes are TRBV5-1 and TRBJ2-5, with D possibly TRBD2 on 5 matching bases. Germline assignment: CDR1 SGHRS and CDR2 YFSETQ. The V end was cut by 0 bases, the J end by 3 bases, with 12 bases between. This CDR3 has 15 residues. DNA of the CDR3: TGCGCCAGCAGCTTGGGGGTAGCGTCGGAAGAGACCCAGTACTTC. Translation: CASSLGVASEETQYF.

The gene calls are TRBV30 and TRBJ2-3; 13 nucleotides align to TRBD2. The CDR3 length is 14 residues. The germline V gene encodes CDR1 GTSNPN and CDR2 SVGIG (reference sequence). J gave up 7 bases and V 0 bases, and 1 base lay outside the gene matches. The CDR3 here is CAWSVGTSGNTQYF. In DNA, the CDR3 is TGTGCCTGGAGTGTAGGGACTAGCGGGAATACGCAGTATTTT.

This clone was detected a few times. This rearrangement joins TRBV3-1 (or the pseudogene TRBV3-2) to TRBJ2-1, with D uncertain. The V end was cut by 0 bases, the J end by 9 bases, with 12 bases between. Germline-derived CDR1 and CDR2 are LGHDT and YNNKEL (reference sequence). This CDR3 comprises 14 residues. CDR3 sequence reads: CASSQDEVRGEQFF. The CDR3 bases are TGTGCCAGCAGCCAAGATGAAGTCCGAGGTGAGCAGTTCTTC.

The rearrangement uses TRBV9 and TRBJ2-3; 13 nucleotides line up with TRBD2. Germline CDR1 SGDLS, CDR2 YYNGEE. J lost 2 bases, V lost 6 bases, and 6 bases had no gene match. CDR3 length: 16 residues. For the CDR3, the DNA is TGTGCCAGCAACCGACTAGCGGGGGGCCTCACAGATACGCAGTATTTT. Translation: CASNRLAGGLTDTQYF.

The J gene is TRBJ1-1, the V gene TRBV5-4; TRBD1 matches 8 bases. The V gene's germline CDR1 is SGHNT and CDR2 YYREEE (reference sequence). The length of the CDR3 is 13 residues. V lost 5 bases to trimming and J lost 4 bases; unmatched junction nucleotides: 4. CDR3 in DNA: TGTGCCAGCAGGTCGGACAGGGTCACTGAAGCTTTCTTT. Protein product: CASRSDRVTEAFF.

This clone was detected once. The V and J genes are TRBV6-4 and TRBJ2-4; D not resolved. Germline V gene data show CDR1 as MRHNA and CDR2 as SNTAGT. This CDR3 contains 13 residues. Between the trimmed V and J ends, which lost 0 bases and 12 bases, there was a span of 12 bases. The CDR3 reads CASSDSWSGAQYF. The CDR3 nucleotides read TGTGCCAGCAGTGACTCTTGGTCCGGAGCTCAGTACTTC.

The V call is TRBV2, the J call TRBJ2-7; maybe TRBD2 (6 bases). The CDR3 spans 14 residues. From germline, CDR1 is SNHLY and CDR2 FYNNEI. V was cut by 7 bases and J by 2 bases, with 15 bases left in between. CDR3 bases: TGTGCCAGCACTGCCTCGGGGGTTCCCTACGAGCAGTACTTC. As protein: CASTASGVPYEQYF.

V usage is TRBV5-1 and J usage is TRBJ2-6, with a weak D call TRBD1 (5 bases). V lost 0 bases and J 8 bases, leaving 18 bases between the germline ends. Germline-derived CDR1 and CDR2 are SGHRS and YFSETQ. The CDR3 is 17 residues long. The chain's CDR3 is CASSLGGSDSSTNVLTF. The CDR3 DNA follows: TGCGCCAGCAGCTTGGGGGGCAGTGACTCGAGCACCAACGTCCTGACTTTC.

The sample holds one count of this clone. This chain uses TRBV30 with TRBJ1-2; D might be TRBD1 (5 bases). This CDR3 spans 17 amino acids. Germline V gives CDR1 GTSNPN, CDR2 SVGIG (reference sequence). Trimming took 0 bases from V and 0 from J, leaving 17 bases between them. CDR3 nucleotides: TGTGCCTGGAGTGTTCCGGCTCAGGGTTCAGCTAACTATGGCTACACCTTC. Its translation is CAWSVPAQGSANYGYTF.

The V gene is TRBV7-9, the J gene TRBJ2-4; possible D gene TRBD1, 6 bases. V lost 2 bases and J 4 bases, leaving 12 bases between the germline ends. CDR1 SEHNR and CDR2 FQNEAQ come from the germline V gene (reference sequence). This CDR3 spans 15 amino acids. This CDR3 reads CASSLYQGSKNIQYF. The CDR3 DNA reads TGTGCCAGCAGCTTATACCAGGGGTCTAAAAACATTCAGTACTTC.

The rearrangement uses TRBV11-2 and TRBJ1-1; D is possibly TRBD1 (6 bases). This CDR3 contains 14 residues. CDR1 is SGHAT and CDR2 is FQNNGV in the germline V gene. Between the trimmed V and J ends, which lost 4 bases and 6 bases, there was a span of 15 bases. CDR3 in DNA: TGTGCCAGCAGCTCAAAACAGGGAGTGGCTGAAGCTTTCTTT. Translation: CASSSKQGVAEAFF.

The J gene is TRBJ1-2, the V gene TRBV6-5, with 7 bases matching TRBD1. V shed 6 bases, J shed 1 base, and the junction held 5 bases outside the gene matches. The CDR3 is 14 residues long. Looked up from germline, CDR1 is MNHEY and CDR2 is SVGAGI. The DNA of the CDR3 is TGTGCCAGCAGGCCCCAGGGGGTTAACTATGGCTACACCTTC. Its protein product is CASRPQGVNYGYTF.